This paragraph reports one T cell receptor beta chain. Losses at the gene ends were 0 bases for V and 6 bases for J; bases not matched to a gene: 5. CDR1 and CDR2 from the germline V gene are LGHDT and YNNKEL (reference sequence). The CDR3 extends over 14 amino acids. The sample belongs to a study of blood T cell repertoires in COVID-19. Across the study: Both acute and convalescent COVID-19 samples were obtained from the United States, Italy and Spain. Sample material is recorded as cDNA or gDNA derived from T cells, B-cell-depleted T cells, or PBMCs.

Source study methods: Estimated nucleated cell counts came from reference gene primer amplification. Clones were read by immunoSEQ multiplex PCR, and TCRdb kept only the in-frame ones, dropping some. From that table come the V and J calls and clone size; the DNA was used to work out D and trimming. Counted here are about 170,000 clones, approximately 85% occurring once; the ten biggest clones make up roughly 1.2%. The sequencing sample was made of peripheral blood. This sequence joins TRBV3-1 (or the pseudogene TRBV3-2) and TRBJ2-7; TRBD1 matches 7 bases. The sequence was obtained from a man in his 60s who had recovered from COVID-19. The CDR3 DNA sequence: TGTGCCAGCAGCCAAGAAGACAGGGCTGGCGAGCAGTACTTC. It specifies CASSQEDRAGEQYF.